A single sample is the source of the 8 T cell receptor beta chains below, sequenced in a study of cytomegalovirus exposure and HLA in healthy donors listed by TCRdb under 2017. The library was made by the immunoSEQ multiplex PCR assay. The multiplex PCR relied on a mix of 60 forward primers for TCR Vbeta segments and 13 reverse primers for TCR Jbeta segments. What TCRdb holds here is the immuneACCESS table cut down to in-frame rearrangements. Part of the clones is not present; checked against another copy, under half of the missing clones reflect an unresolved V gene, and the others are unexplained. The sample table holds around 180,000 clones, of which approximately 80% were seen once. Under 0.6% of the sample is taken by the ten largest. The sample consisted of PBMCs. The receptors stem from a woman in her fifties or sixties in good health and CMV-seronegative.

The chain has TRBV19 and TRBJ1-1; a possible D gene is TRBD1 (6 bases). V was pared by 5 bases and J by 5 bases, with 12 bases between. Germline V CDR1 and CDR2: LNHDA, SQIVND (reference sequence). The CDR3 consists of 13 residues. The DNA for the CDR3 is TGTGCCAGTAGTTCACAGGGCGGGACTGAAGCTTTCTTT. Its protein is CASSSQGGTEAFF.

CDR3 DNA sequence: TGTGCCAGTGCCCTAAATCCTTACTCCTACGAGCAGTACTTC. Residues: CASALNPYSYEQYF. The V call is TRBV2, the J call TRBJ2-7; D unresolved. This CDR3 region has 14 residues. Trimming took 9 bases from V and 0 from J, leaving 15 bases between them. Germline CDR1 SNHLY, CDR2 FYNNEI. The full variable domain, rest sourced from reference TRBV2 and TRBJ2-7, is EPEVTQTPSHQVTQMGQEVILRCVPISNHLYFYWYRQILGQKVEFLVSFYNNEISEKSEIFDDQFSVERPDGSNFTLKIRSTKLEDSAMYFCASALNPYSYEQYFGPGTRLTVT.

J is TRBJ1-5 and V is TRBV19; weak D call: TRBD1 (5 bases). CDR3 length equals 14 residues. CDR1 is LNHDA, CDR2 SQIVND, per germline (reference sequence). The germline V and J ends were trimmed by 7 bases and 5 bases, with 15 bases remaining between them. Written as DNA, the CDR3 is TGTGCCAGTACCCCAGGGCCCTTGGATCAGCCCCAGCATTTT. This translates into CASTPGPLDQPQHF.

The chain carries TRBV4-1 and TRBJ1-1; D is perhaps TRBD1 (5 bases). The CDR3 sequence is 16 residues long. V gave up 1 base and J gave up 1 base, with 13 bases separating them. The germline V gene encodes CDR1 MGHRA and CDR2 YSYEKL. CDR3 in DNA: TGCGCCAGCAGCCAAGCCCAGGGCCTCTGGAACACTGAAGCTTTCTTT. Translated, it gives CASSQAQGLWNTEAFF.

The gene calls are TRBV30 and TRBJ1-2; tentatively, D is TRBD1 (5 bases). V gave up 0 bases and J gave up 4 bases, with 12 bases separating them. Germline V gives CDR1 GTSNPN, CDR2 SVGIG (reference sequence). This CDR3 is built from 14 residues. CDR3 sequence reads: CAWSVLWGGYGYTF. The CDR3 bases are TGTGCCTGGAGTGTACTGTGGGGGGGCTATGGCTACACCTTC. The full variable domain, with the rest looked up from reference TRBV30 and TRBJ1-2, is SQTIHQWPATLVQPVGSPLSLECTVEGTSNPNLYWYRQAAGRGLQLLFYSVGIGQISSEVPQNLSASRPQDRQFILSSKKLLLSDSGFYLCAWSVLWGGYGYTFGSGTRLTVV.

V usage is TRBV5-4 and J usage is TRBJ2-5, with 7 bases matching TRBD1. CDR1 SGHNT and CDR2 YYREEE come from the germline V gene (reference sequence). The CDR3 is 14 residues long. V was clipped by 4 bases and J by 5 bases; unmatched bases: 8. CDR3 residues: CASSEDRVQETQYF. CDR3 DNA sequence: TGTGCCAGCAGCGAAGACAGGGTTCAGGAGACCCAGTACTTC.

V usage is TRBV18 and J usage is TRBJ1-1; tentatively, D is TRBD1 (6 bases). Germline V gene sequence: CDR1 KGHSH, CDR2 LQKENI. Trimming took 4 bases from V and 6 from J, leaving 15 bases between them. The CDR3 extends over 14 amino acids. CDR3 bases: TGTGCCAGCTCACGTGATAGGGGGTCAGCTGAAGCTTTCTTT. Its protein is CASSRDRGSAEAFF.

The J gene is TRBJ2-3, the V gene TRBV11-2, with TRBD1 matching over 7 bases. The CDR3 has 16 residues. J was trimmed by 1 base and V by 2 bases; bases with no gene match: 6. Germline V lookup: CDR1 SGHAT, CDR2 FQNNGV. This chain's CDR3 is CASSLSQGIGTDTQYF. The DNA of the CDR3 is TGTGCCAGCAGCTTATCACAGGGGATCGGCACAGATACGCAGTATTTT.